These 9 T cell receptor beta chains came from one sample sequenced in a study of shared clonotypes between healthy human individuals. Only in-frame clones appear in the TCRdb table, and some are missing; sequencing was by immunoSEQ multiplex PCR. This table has over 2 million clones, roughly 96% appearing once. The sequencing input was naive CD4+ T cells sorted from blood. The subset was: CD45RA+ positively selected. Every receptor here comes from a man between 18 and 35 years old in good health.

This chain uses TRBV7-2 with TRBJ1-6; D gene uncertain. Germline V gene data show CDR1 as SGHTA and CDR2 as FQGNSA. The V gene lost 5 bases and the J gene lost 6 bases, with 14 bases spanning the gap. This CDR3 region has 15 residues. Here the CDR3 reads CASSPRGQSNSPLHF. The DNA for the CDR3 is TGTGCCAGCAGCCCTCGCGGCCAGTCTAATTCACCCCTCCACTTT. The entire variable domain, with the rest obtained from reference TRBV7-2 and TRBJ1-6, is as follows: GAGVSQSPSNKVTEKGKDVELRCDPISGHTALYWYRQSLGQGLEFLIYFQGNSAPDKSGLPSDRFSAERTGGSVSTLTIQRTQQEDSAVYLCASSPRGQSNSPLHFGNGTRLTVT.

The rearrangement links TRBV18 to TRBJ2-2; D gene uncertain. There are 15 residues in the CDR3. Looked up from germline, CDR1 is KGHSH and CDR2 is LQKENI. V lost 0 bases and J 2 bases, leaving 7 bases between the germline ends. The CDR3 protein is CASSPPATNTGELFF. In nucleotides, the CDR3 is TGTGCCAGCTCACCACCAGCCACCAACACCGGGGAGCTGTTTTTT.

The gene calls are TRBV19 and TRBJ1-5; possibly TRBD1 for D (5 bases). Trimming took off 9 bases at V and 1 base at J, with 13 bases between the two ends. The CDR3 totals 14 residues. Germline CDR1 reads LNHDA; CDR2 reads SQIVND (reference sequence). DNA of the CDR3: TGTGCCAGCTCTGGGGGAGGCAGCAATCAGCCCCAGCATTTT. It encodes CASSGGGSNQPQHF. Drawing the rest from reference TRBV19 and TRBJ1-5, the complete variable domain is DGGITQSPKYLFRKEGQNVTLSCEQNLNHDAMYWYRQDPGQGLRLIYYSQIVNDFQKGDIAEGYSVSREKKESFPLTVTSAQKNPTAFYLCASSGGGSNQPQHFGDGTRLSIL.

This clone was observed a single time. This sample also contains other DNA sequences that code for the same CDR3. The rearrangement joins TRBV6-5 to TRBJ2-7, with 7 bases that match TRBD2. CDR1 and CDR2 (germline): MNHEY, SVGAGI. This CDR3 has 14 amino acids. V lost 8 bases, J lost 2 bases, and 9 bases stayed unmatched. The CDR3 reads CASSRGDRAYEQYF. The CDR3 DNA sequence: TGTGCCAGCTCTCGGGGGGACCGGGCCTACGAGCAGTACTTC.

This chain connects TRBV30 to TRBJ1-1; D is perhaps TRBD1 (5 bases). Looked up from germline, CDR1 is GTSNPN and CDR2 is SVGIG (reference sequence). V lost 7 bases and J 0 bases, leaving 9 bases between the germline ends. This CDR3 is built from 12 residues. The CDR3 nucleotides read TGTGCCTCAGCGGGACTGAACACTGAAGCTTTCTTT. Protein: CASAGLNTEAFF.

CDR3 protein: CASCSGASTDTQYF. CDR3 in DNA: TGTGCCAGCTGTAGCGGGGCTAGCACAGATACGCAGTATTTT. This chain uses TRBV6-5 with TRBJ2-3; 8 bases are a match to TRBD2. The length of the CDR3 is 14 residues. Germline-derived CDR1 and CDR2 are MNHEY and SVGAGI. J lost 0 bases, V lost 8 bases, and 4 bases had no gene match.

The rearrangement joins TRBV2 to TRBJ1-6; 8 nucleotides line up with TRBD1. Losses at the gene ends were 7 bases for V and 10 bases for J; bases not matched to a gene: 6. CDR1 and CDR2 (germline): SNHLY, FYNNEI. CDR3 size: 13 residues. CDR3 DNA: TGTGCCAGCAAAGGACAGGGCGGGTCACCCCTCCACTTT. This translates into CASKGQGGSPLHF.

The V call is TRBV19, the J call TRBJ2-5; 11 positions agree with TRBD1. The germline V gene has CDR1 LNHDA and CDR2 SQIVND (reference sequence). The junction had 6 bases not matched to a gene; V was cut back by 5 bases and J by 4 bases. CDR3 size: 15 residues. CDR3 loop: CASSRTGGMRETQYF. The CDR3 DNA reads TGTGCCAGTAGTCGGACAGGGGGCATGAGAGAGACCCAGTACTTC. Full variable domain (outside the CDR3, taken from reference TRBV19 and TRBJ2-5): DGGITQSPKYLFRKEGQNVTLSCEQNLNHDAMYWYRQDPGQGLRLIYYSQIVNDFQKGDIAEGYSVSREKKESFPLTVTSAQKNPTAFYLCASSRTGGMRETQYFGPGTRLLVL.

CDR3 bases: TGTGCCAGTAGAGAAGGAACTAGCGTCTACAATGAGCAGTTCTTC. Its protein product is CASREGTSVYNEQFF. The chain recombines TRBV19 with TRBJ2-1; 7 nucleotides line up with TRBD2. Germline CDR1 and CDR2: LNHDA and SQIVND (reference sequence). CDR3 length: 15 amino acids. The V gene end was trimmed by 6 bases and the J gene end by 3 bases; junction bases not matched to a gene: 8.